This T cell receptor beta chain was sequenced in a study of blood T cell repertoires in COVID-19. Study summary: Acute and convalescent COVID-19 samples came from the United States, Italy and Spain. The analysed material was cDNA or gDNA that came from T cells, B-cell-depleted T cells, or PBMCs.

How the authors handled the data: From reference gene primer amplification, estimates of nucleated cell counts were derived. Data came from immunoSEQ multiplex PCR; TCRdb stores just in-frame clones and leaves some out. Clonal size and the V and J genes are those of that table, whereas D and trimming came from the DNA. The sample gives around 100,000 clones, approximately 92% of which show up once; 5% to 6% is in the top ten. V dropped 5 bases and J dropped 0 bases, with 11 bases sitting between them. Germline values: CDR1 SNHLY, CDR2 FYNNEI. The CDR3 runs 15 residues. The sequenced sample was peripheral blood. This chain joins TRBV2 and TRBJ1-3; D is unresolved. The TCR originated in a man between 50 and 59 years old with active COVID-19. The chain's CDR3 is CASSTDSHSGNTIYF. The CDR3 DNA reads TGTGCCAGCAGTACTGACTCTCACTCTGGAAACACCATATATTTT.